This TCR beta chain was identified in a study of blood T cell repertoires in COVID-19. Looking at the study overall: Sources were T cells, B-cell-depleted T cells, or PBMCs; the material itself was cDNA or gDNA.

Recovered status in Cohort 3 required two negative PCRs, clearance, or symptom resolution. The repertoire was sequenced with immunoSEQ multiplex PCR; TCRdb's copy has only in-frame clones and lacks some. The sample yields a few hundred thousand clones, less than 95% seen once. Sequencing input: PBMCs or T cells enriched from blood (not recorded which). The TCR sequence derives from a young man who had recovered from COVID-19.

The CDR3 region has the DNA TGTGCCAGCAGCGTAGCTCCAACAGGGGGGGAAAAACTGTTTTTT. Its protein is CASSVAPTGGEKLFF. The V and J genes are TRBV9 and TRBJ1-4, with TRBD1 identical over 8 bases. CDR3 length equals 15 residues. The germline gives CDR1 SGDLS, CDR2 YYNGEE. V lost 0 bases and J lost 8; bases outside the gene matches: 6.